Listed here are 3 T cell receptor beta chains from one sample, sequenced in a study of T cells after yellow fever vaccination. TCRdb reprocessed the 5' RACE reads via MiXCR and lists one record per CDR3 protein. The sample contains hundreds of thousands of distinct CDR3 sequences, about 19% of which appear only once. Sequences were derived from PBMCs, sampled before the yellow fever booster vaccination. These receptors were collected from a man aged 18-30 years who received the YFV17D yellow fever vaccine.

A few counts support this clonotype. The V gene is TRBV4-3, the J gene TRBJ2-1, with D perhaps TRBD1 or TRBD2 (5 bases each). This CDR3 contains 15 residues. Germline CDR1 LGHNA, CDR2 YSLEER. Between the trimmed V and J ends, which lost 0 bases and 5 bases, there was a span of 11 bases. The CDR3 protein is CASSQDLWGNNEQFF. CDR3 in DNA: TGCGCCAGCAGCCAAGATCTATGGGGGAACAATGAGCAGTTCTTC.

The rearrangement links TRBV27 to TRBJ1-4; D unclear. The length of the CDR3 is 15 residues. CDR1 is MNHEY and CDR2 is SMNVEV in the germline V gene (reference sequence). Trimming took 3 bases from V and 5 from J, leaving 13 bases between them. Here the CDR3 reads CASSFGRGPNEKLFF. The CDR3 DNA is TGTGCCAGCAGTTTTGGTCGAGGCCCCAATGAAAAACTGTTTTTT.

V is TRBV11-1 and J is TRBJ1-1; weak D call: TRBD1 (6 bases). Trimming pared 5 bases from V and 12 bases from J, leaving 19 bases between. Germline V gene lookup returns CDR1 SGHAT and CDR2 FQDESV (reference sequence). CDR3 length: 13 amino acids. CDR3 amino acids: CASSGDRRQVSFF. The CDR3 nucleotides read TGTGCCAGCAGCGGTGACAGGAGGCAGGTTTCTTTCTTT. The full variable domain, rest sourced from reference TRBV11-1 and TRBJ1-1, is EAEVAQSPRYKITEKSQAVAFWCDPISGHATLYWYRQILGQGPELLVQFQDESVVDDSQLPKDRFSAERLKGVDSTLKIQPAELGDSAMYLCASSGDRRQVSFFGQGTRLTVV.